This T cell receptor beta chain was obtained from a study of TIL therapy for anti-PD-1-resistant metastatic lung cancer. The libraries were made with immunoSEQ v3. Method: immunoSEQ multiplex PCR; TCRdb's copy keeps in-frame clones and lacks some. This table has about 21,000 clones, 78% appearing once. Noted time point: pre-treatment sample, taken before nivolumab and TIL therapy. CDR1 is MNHEY and CDR2 is SVGAGI in the germline V gene. V was clipped by 5 bases and J by 1 base, with 11 bases between them. The CDR3 has 15 residues. The specimen was blood, collected at baseline. The source of this sequence is a person between 25 and 79 years old with non-small cell lung cancer. This chain connects TRBV6-5 to TRBJ2-2; no firm D call. The CDR3 is CASSPRTGNTGELFF. CDR3 nucleotides: TGTGCCAGCAGTCCACGGACGGGGAACACCGGGGAGCTGTTTTTT.